This entry lists 3 T cell receptor beta chains sequenced from one sample in a study of cytomegalovirus exposure and HLA in healthy donors. The method was immunoSEQ multiplex PCR; TCRdb's version includes in-frame clones alone and lacks a portion of them. The sample gives 250,000 or so clones, around 90% of which show up once; 0.37% is in the top ten. The sequenced sample was PBMCs. Receptors were obtained from a woman between 18 and 30 years old in good health and CMV-seronegative.

The DNA for the CDR3 is TGTGCCAGCAGCGTAACGGGGGGCCCAAACTATGGCTACACCTTC. This translates into CASSVTGGPNYGYTF. The chain joins TRBV9 to TRBJ1-2; D might be TRBD1 (6 bases). This CDR3 is 15 amino acids long. CDR1 is SGDLS, CDR2 YYNGEE, per germline. Between the trimmed V and J ends, which lost 1 base and 2 bases, there was a span of 12 bases.

In this sample, this clone turned up once. The chain employs TRBV11-2 and TRBJ1-2; D is uncertain. CDR1 SGHAT and CDR2 FQNNGV come from the germline V gene. This CDR3 has 13 residues. V was clipped by 4 bases and J by 2 bases, with 8 bases between them. For the CDR3, the DNA is TGTGCCAGCAGCTCAGACGGGAACTATGGCTACACCTTC. Protein product: CASSSDGNYGYTF.

The gene calls are TRBV30 and TRBJ1-1; tentative D call: TRBD1 (6 bases). Germline V gives CDR1 GTSNPN, CDR2 SVGIG (reference sequence). The CDR3 covers 15 residues. Deletions cut 1 base from V and 2 bases from J, with 14 bases between. DNA for the CDR3: TGTGCCTGGAGTGGCCCCTACAGGGCTAACACTGAAGCTTTCTTT. Its protein is CAWSGPYRANTEAFF. Filled out from reference TRBV30 and TRBJ1-1, the complete variable domain reads SQTIHQWPATLVQPVGSPLSLECTVEGTSNPNLYWYRQAAGRGLQLLFYSVGIGQISSEVPQNLSASRPQDRQFILSSKKLLLSDSGFYLCAWSGPYRANTEAFFGQGTRLTVV.